The 26 T cell receptor beta chains reported below all come from one sample, sequenced in a study of blood T cell repertoires in COVID-19. TCRdb keeps only in-frame clones here, not all; method: immunoSEQ multiplex PCR. Seen here are 350,000 or so clones, roughly 87% observed once, and the top ten hold approximately 4.1%. Sequencing was performed on peripheral blood. These TCRs come from a woman aged 55-70 years with COVID-19, enrolled during active disease.

This clone was found once. The chain has TRBV15 and TRBJ2-1; 8 nucleotides agree with TRBD2. The V gene end was trimmed by 0 bases and the J gene end by 4 bases; junction bases not matched to a gene: 8. The germline CDR1 and CDR2 sequences are LNHNV and YYDKDF (reference sequence). The CDR3 contains 17 residues. Here the CDR3 reads CATSRDLGGGNYNEQFF. CDR3 DNA sequence: TGTGCCACCAGCAGAGATCTAGGCGGGGGGAATTACAATGAGCAGTTCTTC.

This clone appeared a single time. The V gene is TRBV28, the J gene TRBJ1-6, with a possible D match to TRBD1 (6 bases). V shed 5 bases and J shed 9 bases, with 11 bases lying between them. CDR1 is MDHEN and CDR2 is SYDVKM in the germline V gene. The CDR3 spans 13 residues. This CDR3 reads CASSADSSSPLHF. CDR3 nucleotide sequence: TGTGCCAGCAGTGCGGACAGTAGTTCACCCCTCCACTTT.

The CDR3 DNA reads as TGTGCCAGCAGCGATCCGACTAGCGGGAATAGCGGTTCCTACAATGAGCAGTTCTTC. It specifies CASSDPTSGNSGSYNEQFF. The rearrangement links TRBV9 to TRBJ2-1, with 11 bases matching TRBD2. The CDR3 length is 19 residues. Trimming took 3 bases from V and 1 from J; bases not matched to a gene: 12. CDR1 SGDLS and CDR2 YYNGEE come from the germline V gene.

The chain employs TRBV6-5 and TRBJ1-3, with TRBD1 identical over 7 bases. The CDR3 extends over 16 amino acids. The ends lost 4 bases at V and 0 bases at J; junction bases unmatched: 6. Per germline, CDR1 MNHEY and CDR2 SVGAGI. The CDR3 loop reads CASSSGQANSGNTIYF. The CDR3 DNA is TGTGCCAGCAGTTCTGGACAGGCGAACTCTGGAAACACCATATATTTT.

This clone was seen only once. The chain couples TRBV7-3 to TRBJ1-2; D is perhaps TRBD1 (5 bases). The V end lost 0 bases, the J end lost 8 bases, and 13 bases lay between the germline ends. The CDR3 is made up of 14 amino acids. The germline V gene encodes CDR1 SGHTA and CDR2 FQGTGA. DNA of the CDR3: TGTGCCAGCAGCTTAACGGGAGGGGCAATGGGCTACACCTTC. It encodes CASSLTGGAMGYTF. The whole variable domain, remainder taken from reference TRBV7-3 and TRBJ1-2, is GAGVSQTPSNKVTEKGKYVELRCDPISGHTALYWYRQSLGQGPEFLIYFQGTGAADDSGLPNDRFFAVRPEGSVSTLKIQRTERGDSAVYLCASSLTGGAMGYTFGSGTRLTVV.

The DNA of the CDR3 is TGCAGTGCTAGGCGCTACGAGCAGTACTTC. As protein: CSARRYEQYF. The rearrangement joins TRBV20-1 to TRBJ2-7; D unclear. CDR1 is DFQATT, CDR2 SNEGSKA, per germline (reference sequence). The CDR3 covers 10 residues. V was trimmed by 3 bases and J by 3 bases, leaving 3 bases between them.

This clone appeared a single time. This chain joins TRBV5-5 and TRBJ1-4; D remains unclear. Trimming cost V 4 bases and J 12 bases, with 16 bases left between them. Looked up from germline, CDR1 is SGHKS and CDR2 is YYEKEE (reference sequence). The CDR3 length is 13 residues. The CDR3 is CASSVDAGPQLFF. CDR3 DNA: TGTGCCAGCAGCGTTGATGCTGGGCCACAACTGTTTTTT.

The chain recombines TRBV7-2 with TRBJ2-5, with 9 bases that match TRBD2. The germline V gene encodes CDR1 SGHTA and CDR2 FQGNSA. The CDR3 is 16 amino acids. Unmatched junction bases numbered 9, after V lost 2 bases and J lost 5 bases. The CDR3 loop reads CASSLIPAGGLETQYF. The CDR3 DNA reads as TGTGCCAGCAGCTTAATTCCAGCGGGGGGTCTGGAGACCCAGTACTTC.

The rearrangement uses TRBV15 and TRBJ1-2; tentatively, D is TRBD1 (6 bases). V was trimmed by 0 bases and J by 2 bases, leaving 22 bases between them. From germline, CDR1 is LNHNV and CDR2 YYDKDF (reference sequence). CDR3 length equals 19 residues. The CDR3 protein is CATSRDVLGGRGLNYGYTF. The CDR3 DNA sequence: TGTGCCACCAGCAGAGATGTTCTGGGGGGCAGGGGACTAAACTATGGCTACACCTTC.

The chain uses TRBV28 and TRBJ2-7, with unresolved D. Germline V CDR1 and CDR2: MDHEN, SYDVKM. The V and J ends lost 5 bases and 3 bases respectively, with 8 bases between them. This CDR3 has 12 residues. CDR3 DNA: TGTGCCAGCAGTCCTCGGTTCTACGAGCAGTACTTC. It specifies CASSPRFYEQYF.

The chain employs TRBV12-5 and TRBJ2-7; 8 bases are shared with TRBD2. CDR1 and CDR2 from the germline V gene are LGHNT and FRNRAP. V dropped 1 base and J dropped 2; count of bases not matched to a gene: 13. This CDR3 comprises 18 residues. The CDR3 nucleotides read TGTGCTAGTGGTTTGGACCATCGGGGCGGGGGGTTAACCTACGAGCAGTACTTC. This sequence encodes CASGLDHRGGGLTYEQYF.

The chain couples TRBV3-1 (or the pseudogene TRBV3-2) to TRBJ1-2; no clear D. Trimming removed 1 base from V and 2 bases from J, with 8 bases in between. The CDR3 sequence is 14 residues long. Germline V gene data show CDR1 as LGHDT and CDR2 as YNNKEL (reference sequence). The CDR3 nucleotides are TGTGCCAGCAGCCAAGCAGGAAGGAACTATGGCTACACCTTC. This sequence encodes CASSQAGRNYGYTF.

The chain has TRBV5-1 and TRBJ1-2, with D perhaps TRBD1 (6 bases). Germline V gene lookup returns CDR1 SGHRS and CDR2 YFSETQ. V was cut by 3 bases and J by 7 bases, with 13 bases left in between. This CDR3 region has 13 residues. The DNA of the CDR3 is TGCGCCAGCAGCTACCTTGAGACAGGTGGCTACACCTTC. Translation gives CASSYLETGGYTF.

The chain is built from TRBV10-3 and TRBJ1-5; the D is unclear. The CDR3 has 12 amino acids. The germline CDR1 and CDR2 sequences are ENHRY and SYGVKD. Trimming left V 3 bases short and J 4 bases short, with 4 bases between. In DNA, the CDR3 is TGTGCCATCAGTGACACTAATCAGCCCCAGCATTTT. It codes for CAISDTNQPQHF.

The chain's CDR3 is CASSFDLAGRYEQYF. The CDR3 region has the DNA TGTGCCAGCAGCTTTGATTTAGCGGGGAGGTACGAGCAGTACTTC. This chain links TRBV7-2 with TRBJ2-7; 8 bases align to TRBD2. Germline CDR1 is SGHTA and CDR2 is FQGNSA. The length of the CDR3 is 15 residues. V dropped 3 bases and J dropped 4; count of bases not matched to a gene: 8.

V usage is TRBV5-1 and J usage is TRBJ2-5; the match to TRBD1 covers 7 bases. The CDR3 contains 14 residues. V shed 7 bases, J shed 2 bases, and the junction held 8 bases outside the gene matches. The germline CDR1 and CDR2 sequences are SGHRS and YFSETQ. Written as DNA, the CDR3 is TGCGCCAGCCGAAATCCGGGACAGCAAGAGACCCAGTACTTC. Protein: CASRNPGQQETQYF.

This chain joins TRBV6-5 and TRBJ1-5, with D unresolved. Germline V gene lookup returns CDR1 MNHEY and CDR2 SVGAGI. The V gene lost 2 bases and the J gene lost 5 bases, with 10 bases spanning the gap. The CDR3 consists of 14 residues. CDR3 residues: CASSYAHSHQPQHF. The CDR3 region has the DNA TGTGCCAGCAGTTACGCCCACTCCCATCAGCCCCAGCATTTT.

The CDR3 spells CASRGGQKYGYTF. The DNA of the CDR3 is TGTGCCAGCAGGGGGGGACAGAAGTATGGCTACACCTTC. The gene calls are TRBV6-5 and TRBJ1-2; 7 bases are a match to TRBD1. The CDR3 consists of 13 residues. J lost 5 bases, V lost 6 bases, and 6 bases had no gene match. Per the germline V gene, CDR1 is MNHEY and CDR2 is SVGAGI.

In regard to this clone: A junction end diverges from the germline sequence, so it may reflect a read error. The V and J genes are TRBV25-1 and TRBJ1-2; D is uncertain. CDR1 is MGHDK, CDR2 SYGVNS, per germline. This CDR3 region has 15 residues. CDR3 region: CASSDGLVMYSGFSF. In DNA form, the CDR3 reads TGTGCCAGCAGTGACGGACTAGTCATGTACTCCGGTTTTTCTTTC.

J is TRBJ2-2 and V is TRBV24-1, with 8 bases matching TRBD2. This CDR3 has 15 amino acids. The V segment lost 6 bases and the J segment 0 bases; nucleotides outside the gene matches: 2. Germline CDR1 and CDR2: KGHDR and SFDVKD. The CDR3 nucleotides are TGTGCCACCAGTCGGGGGGGATCGAACACCGGGGAGCTGTTTTTT. Amino acids: CATSRGGSNTGELFF.

This rearrangement joins TRBV28 to TRBJ2-3; TRBD1 aligns across 7 bases. Germline V lookup: CDR1 MDHEN, CDR2 SYDVKM. The CDR3 spans 17 residues. V lost 5 bases and J lost 2; bases outside the gene matches: 13. The CDR3 region is CASSGPGQPHLTDTQYF. Here the CDR3 DNA reads TGTGCCAGCAGTGGCCCGGGACAGCCGCACCTCACAGATACGCAGTATTTT.

This chain uses TRBV21-1 with TRBJ1-2; the D call TRBD1 from the table was never checked on the DNA. TRBV21-1 is an annotated pseudogene. The CDR3 totals 17 residues. The CDR3 bases are TGTGCCAGCAGCAAAGGAGCAAGAGCAGGGGTCCCTCATGGCTACACCTTC. It encodes CASSKGARAGVPHGYTF.

The chain recombines TRBV6-1 with TRBJ2-5; 7 nucleotides match TRBD1. CDR3 length: 12 amino acids. Trimming removed 6 bases from V and 4 bases from J; junction bases left unmatched: 2. Germline V gene sequence: CDR1 MNHNS, CDR2 SASEGT. The CDR3, as DNA: TGTGCCAGCAGGGCAGGGGGAGAGACCCAGTACTTC. This sequence encodes CASRAGGETQYF.

This clone was detected only once. The chain combines TRBV7-8 with TRBJ1-2; 10 bases match TRBD1. V trimming: 5 bases; J trimming: 2 bases; junction bases outside the gene matches: 2. Germline lookup yields CDR1 SGHVS and CDR2 FQNEAQ. This CDR3 has 14 residues. CDR3 sequence (DNA): TGTGCCAGCAGCCCGGACAGGGGGAACTATGGCTACACCTTC. This codes for CASSPDRGNYGYTF.

This chain connects TRBV30 to TRBJ1-1; no clear D gene. The V gene lost 2 bases and the J gene lost 8 bases, with 12 bases spanning the gap. CDR3 length: 12 residues. In germline, CDR1 is GTSNPN, CDR2 SVGIG (reference sequence). This chain's CDR3 is CAWSRLVEEAFF. CDR3 nucleotide sequence: TGTGCCTGGAGTAGATTAGTGGAGGAAGCTTTCTTT.

This chain uses TRBV27 with TRBJ1-3, with D maybe TRBD1 (5 bases). The germline gives CDR1 MNHEY, CDR2 SMNVEV (reference sequence). V lost 5 bases to trimming and J lost 1 base, with 9 bases between them. The CDR3 is 14 residues long. The CDR3 spells CASSPGGSGNTIYF. Written as DNA, the CDR3 is TGTGCCAGCAGTCCCGGGGGATCTGGAAACACCATATATTTT.